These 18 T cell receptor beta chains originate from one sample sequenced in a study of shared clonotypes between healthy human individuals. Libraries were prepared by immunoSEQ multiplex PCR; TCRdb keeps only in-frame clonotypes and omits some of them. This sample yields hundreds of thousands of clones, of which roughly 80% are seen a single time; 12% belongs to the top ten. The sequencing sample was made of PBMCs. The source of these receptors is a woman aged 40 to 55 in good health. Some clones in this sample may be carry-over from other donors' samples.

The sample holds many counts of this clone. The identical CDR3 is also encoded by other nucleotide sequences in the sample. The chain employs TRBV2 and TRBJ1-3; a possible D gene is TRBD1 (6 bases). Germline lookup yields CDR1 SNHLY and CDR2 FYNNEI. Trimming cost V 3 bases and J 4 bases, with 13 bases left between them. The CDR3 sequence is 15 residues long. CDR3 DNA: TGTGCCAGCAGTGAGCAGGGGCGCGCAGGAAACACCATATATTTT. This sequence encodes CASSEQGRAGNTIYF.

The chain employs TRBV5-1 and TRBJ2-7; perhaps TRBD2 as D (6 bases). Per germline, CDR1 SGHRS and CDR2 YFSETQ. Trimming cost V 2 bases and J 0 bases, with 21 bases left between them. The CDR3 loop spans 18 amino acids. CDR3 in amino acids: CASSFGPGGRTTSYEQYF. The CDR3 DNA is TGCGCCAGCAGCTTTGGGCCAGGTGGGAGGACTACCTCCTACGAGCAGTACTTC.

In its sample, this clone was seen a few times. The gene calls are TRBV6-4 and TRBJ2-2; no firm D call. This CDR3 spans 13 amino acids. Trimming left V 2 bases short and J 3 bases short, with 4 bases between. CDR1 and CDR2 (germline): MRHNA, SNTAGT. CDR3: CASSDADTGELFF. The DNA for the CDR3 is TGTGCCAGCAGTGACGCGGACACCGGGGAGCTGTTTTTT.

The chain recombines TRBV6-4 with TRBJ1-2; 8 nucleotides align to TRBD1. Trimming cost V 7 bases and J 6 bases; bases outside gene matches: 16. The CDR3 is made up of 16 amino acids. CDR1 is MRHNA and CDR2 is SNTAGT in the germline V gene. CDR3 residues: CASTLIADRVWDGYTF. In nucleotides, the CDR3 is TGTGCCAGCACCCTGATCGCGGACAGGGTTTGGGATGGCTACACCTTC.

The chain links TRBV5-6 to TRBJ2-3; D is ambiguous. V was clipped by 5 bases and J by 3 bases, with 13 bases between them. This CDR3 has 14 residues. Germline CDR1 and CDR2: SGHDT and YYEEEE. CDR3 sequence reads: CASRKGVLTDTQYF. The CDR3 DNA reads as TGTGCCAGCAGGAAGGGCGTGTTGACAGATACGCAGTATTTT.

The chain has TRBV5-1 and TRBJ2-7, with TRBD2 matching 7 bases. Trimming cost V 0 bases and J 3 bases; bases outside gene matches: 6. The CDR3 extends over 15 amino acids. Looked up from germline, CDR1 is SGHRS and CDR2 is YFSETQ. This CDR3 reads CASSLEPSGIYEQYF. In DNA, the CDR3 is TGCGCCAGCAGCTTGGAGCCTAGCGGAATCTACGAGCAGTACTTC.

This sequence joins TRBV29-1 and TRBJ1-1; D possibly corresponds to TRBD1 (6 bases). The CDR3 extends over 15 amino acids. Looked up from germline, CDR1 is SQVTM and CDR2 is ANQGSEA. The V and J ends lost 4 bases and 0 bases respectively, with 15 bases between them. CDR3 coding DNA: TGCAGCGTTGTACAGGGTAGACACCTGAACACTGAAGCTTTCTTT. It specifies CSVVQGRHLNTEAFF.

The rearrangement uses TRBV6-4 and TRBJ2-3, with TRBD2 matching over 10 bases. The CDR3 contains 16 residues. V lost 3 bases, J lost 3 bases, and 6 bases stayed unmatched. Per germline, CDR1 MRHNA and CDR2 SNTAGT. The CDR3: CASSESSGSGTDTQYF. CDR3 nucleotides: TGTGCCAGCAGTGAATCTAGCGGGAGTGGAACAGATACGCAGTATTTT.

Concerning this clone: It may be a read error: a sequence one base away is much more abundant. CDR3 residues: CASGKRKRGTEQRNYGYTF. For the CDR3, the DNA is TGTGCCAGCGGCAAACGGAAGCGAGGGACAGAACAACGCAACTATGGCTACACCTTC. This sequence joins TRBV21-1 and TRBJ1-2; the table's D call, TRBD1, was not checked against the DNA. TRBV21-1 is marked as a pseudogene. The CDR3 runs 19 residues.

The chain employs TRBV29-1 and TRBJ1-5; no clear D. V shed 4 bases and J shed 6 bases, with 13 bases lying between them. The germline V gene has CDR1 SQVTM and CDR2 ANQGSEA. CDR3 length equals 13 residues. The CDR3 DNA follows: TGCAGCGTTGTCGACGGGAACAGTCAGCCCCAGCATTTT. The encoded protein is CSVVDGNSQPQHF.

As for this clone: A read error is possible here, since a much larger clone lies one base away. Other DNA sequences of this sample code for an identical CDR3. CDR3 DNA: TGTGCCAGCAGCGTAGGGGACAGTTCCTACGAGCAGTACTTC. Amino acids: CASSVGDSSYEQYF. This chain joins TRBV9 and TRBJ2-7; TRBD1 matches at 7 bases. The CDR3 extends over 14 amino acids. The V segment lost 0 bases and the J segment 1 base; nucleotides outside the gene matches: 1. Germline CDR1 reads SGDLS; CDR2 reads YYNGEE.

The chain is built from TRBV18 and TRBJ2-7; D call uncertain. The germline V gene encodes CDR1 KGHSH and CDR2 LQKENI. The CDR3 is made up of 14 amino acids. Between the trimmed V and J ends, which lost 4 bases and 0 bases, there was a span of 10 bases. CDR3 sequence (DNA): TGTGCCAGCTCACTAACCGGGTCCTCCTACGAGCAGTACTTC. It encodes CASSLTGSSYEQYF. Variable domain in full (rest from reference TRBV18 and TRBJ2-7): NAGVMQNPRHLVRRRGQEARLRCSPMKGHSHVYWYRQLPEEGLKFMVYLQKENIIDESGMPKERFSAEFPKEGPSILRIQQVVRGDSAAYFCASSLTGSSYEQYFGPGTRLTVT.

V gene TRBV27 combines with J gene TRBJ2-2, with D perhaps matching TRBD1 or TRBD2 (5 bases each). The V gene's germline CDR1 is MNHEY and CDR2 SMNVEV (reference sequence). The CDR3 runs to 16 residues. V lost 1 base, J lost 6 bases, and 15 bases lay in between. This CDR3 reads CASSLLIWGSAGELFF. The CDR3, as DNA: TGTGCCAGCAGTTTATTAATCTGGGGGTCGGCCGGGGAGCTGTTTTTT.

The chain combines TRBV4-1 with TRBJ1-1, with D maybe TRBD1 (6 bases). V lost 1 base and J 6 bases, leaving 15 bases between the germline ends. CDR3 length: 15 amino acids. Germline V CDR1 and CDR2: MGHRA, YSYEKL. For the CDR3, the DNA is TGCGCCAGCAGCCAAGGCCTAGGGGGATTGGCTGAAGCTTTCTTT. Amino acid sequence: CASSQGLGGLAEAFF.

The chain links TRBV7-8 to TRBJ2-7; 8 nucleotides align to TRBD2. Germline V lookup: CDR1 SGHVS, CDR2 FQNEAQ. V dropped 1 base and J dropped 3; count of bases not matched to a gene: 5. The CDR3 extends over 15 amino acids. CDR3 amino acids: CASSLGRLAGYEQYF. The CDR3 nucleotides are TGTGCCAGCAGCTTAGGCAGGCTAGCGGGCTACGAGCAGTACTTC.

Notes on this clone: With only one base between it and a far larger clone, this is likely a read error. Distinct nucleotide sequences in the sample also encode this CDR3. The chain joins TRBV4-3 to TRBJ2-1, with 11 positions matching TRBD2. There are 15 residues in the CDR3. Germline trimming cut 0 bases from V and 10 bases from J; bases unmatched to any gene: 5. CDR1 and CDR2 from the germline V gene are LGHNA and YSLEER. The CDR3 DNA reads TGCGCCAGCAGCCAAGATGCTAGCGGGAGGTACGAGCAGTTCTTC. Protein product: CASSQDASGRYEQFF.

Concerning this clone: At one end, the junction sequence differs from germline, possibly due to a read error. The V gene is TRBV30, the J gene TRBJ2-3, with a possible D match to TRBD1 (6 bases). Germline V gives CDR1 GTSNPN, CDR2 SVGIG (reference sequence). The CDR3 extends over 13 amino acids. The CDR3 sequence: CAWSRDNTDAQYF. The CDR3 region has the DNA TGTGCCTGGAGCCGGGACAACACAGATGCGCAGTATTTT.

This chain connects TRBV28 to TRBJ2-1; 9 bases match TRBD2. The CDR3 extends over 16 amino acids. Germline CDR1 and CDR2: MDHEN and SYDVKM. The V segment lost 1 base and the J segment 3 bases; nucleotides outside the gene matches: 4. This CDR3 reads CASSLFPSGIYNEQFF. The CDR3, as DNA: TGTGCCAGCAGTTTATTCCCTAGCGGGATCTACAATGAGCAGTTCTTC.